This T cell receptor beta chain is from a study of Graves' ophthalmopathy and Graves' hyperthyroidism. Overall study findings and caveats: Both an approximately 70% sensitivity and a roughly 72% specificity characterized the model's predictions of ophthalmopathy progression. Ophthalmopathy could be told apart from stable hyperthyroidism by a 13-signature model (around 88% sensitivity, around 78% specificity). Detection in blood was also observed for most expanded thyroid clonotypes above 0.001 frequency.

Amplification of TCR beta CDR3 regions used RNA transcripts. An initial RT-PCR round employing HTBI primers preceded a second-round multiplex PCR. A single record per CDR3 protein comes from TCRdb applying MiXCR to the multiplex PCR reads. Of around 470,000 distinct CDR3 sequences in the sample, approximately 15% were seen once. This clonotype turned up a few times. As yet, its antigen is unknown. The germline gives CDR1 LNHDA, CDR2 SQIVND (reference sequence). This CDR3 spans 14 amino acids. The V and J ends lost 3 bases and 3 bases respectively, with 12 bases between them. The sequenced sample was blood. The rearrangement uses TRBV19 and TRBJ2-7, with D unclear. The TCR was taken from a woman in her 30s with Graves' ophthalmopathy. Here the CDR3 DNA reads TGTGCCAGTAGTATTGCCCCTGGTGACTACGAGCAGTACTTC. This translates into CASSIAPGDYEQYF. The complete variable domain, with remaining parts taken from reference TRBV19 and TRBJ2-7, reads DGGITQSPKYLFRKEGQNVTLSCEQNLNHDAMYWYRQDPGQGLRLIYYSQIVNDFQKGDIAEGYSVSREKKESFPLTVTSAQKNPTAFYLCASSIAPGDYEQYFGPGTRLTVT.